This is a list of T cell receptor beta chains from one sample in a study of T cell responses to AZD1222 COVID-19 vaccine. Clones were read by immunoSEQ multiplex PCR, and TCRdb kept only the in-frame ones, dropping some. The data hold around 130,000 clones, with 70% to 90% observed a single time. This material consisted of peripheral blood, taken on day 0 of AZD1222 vaccination. These receptors were taken from an adult in good health. Each CDR3 is given with its conserved first and last residue. D genes are given only for firm matches. Not all rows give a size; the values are once, few, many and, for expanded clones, a class.

v_call	d_call	clone_size	j_call	cdr3_nt	cdr3_aa
TRBV30	-	-	TRBJ1-4	TGTGCCTGGAGTGTACTATTTCCAGGTAGAGCAACTAATGAAAAACTGTTTTTT	CAWSVLFPGRATNEKLFF
TRBV11-3	-	-	TRBJ1-2	TGTGCCAGCAGCTACCTCCGGGACTTTGGCTACACCTTC	CASSYLRDFGYTF
TRBV6-5	TRBD1	-	TRBJ2-7	TGTGCCAGCAGGCAAACCGGGACAGGGGCCCACGAGCAGTACTTC	CASRQTGTGAHEQYF
TRBV3-1/TRBV3-2	-	few	TRBJ2-7	TGTGCCAGCAGCCGCCGTGAAGCAGGGAGGGAGCAGTACTTC	CASSRREAGREQYF
TRBV5-5	-	once	TRBJ2-7	TGTGCCAGCAGCGCAAACCCAATCCCCCTCTACGAGCAGTACTTC	CASSANPIPLYEQYF
TRBV5-6	-	-	TRBJ1-4	TGTGCCAGCAGCTCCACCGGGAAGGGGGATGAAAAACTGTTTTTT	CASSSTGKGDEKLFF
TRBV19	TRBD1	-	TRBJ2-7	TGTGCCAGTAGTATTCGACCGGGACAGGGGTACGAGCAGTACTTC	CASSIRPGQGYEQYF
TRBV28	-	-	TRBJ2-7	TGTGCCAGCAGACTGAGAGGGCGCGAAGCCTACGAGCAGTACTTC	CASRLRGREAYEQYF
TRBV28	TRBD1	once	TRBJ1-3	TGTGCCAGCAGTTTACCAGGGGGCTACACCATATATTTT	CASSLPGGYTIYF
TRBV11-3	TRBD1	-	TRBJ2-1	TGTGCCAGCAGCTCCGGACAGGGGTTAGGCAATGAGCAGTTCTTC	CASSSGQGLGNEQFF
TRBV5-4	TRBD1	-	TRBJ2-4	TGTGCCAGCAGCCCGGACTGGGGACAGGGAGCCAAAAACATTCAGTACTTC	CASSPDWGQGAKNIQYF
TRBV19	-	-	TRBJ1-5	TGTGCCAGTAGTATAGAAGGGGGCAATCAGCCCCAGCATTTT	CASSIEGGNQPQHF
TRBV6-2/TRBV6-3	-	once	TRBJ2-2	TGTGCCAGCAGTTATGGCTATAACACCGGGGAGCTGTTTTTT	CASSYGYNTGELFF
TRBV27	TRBD2	-	TRBJ2-1	TGTGCCAGCAGCCTCGGGACTAGTAGCTCCTACAATGAGCAGTTCTTC	CASSLGTSSSYNEQFF
TRBV28	TRBD2	-	TRBJ2-5	TGTGCCAGCAGAGTTTCAGCGGGAGCGGGGGAGGAGACCCAGTACTTC	CASRVSAGAGEETQYF
TRBV7-8	-	-	TRBJ1-2	TGTGCCAGCAGCTTAGCGGGCAGAGGCTCCTATGGCTACACCTTC	CASSLAGRGSYGYTF
TRBV7-9	-	once	TRBJ2-7	TGTGCCAGCAGCCCGACCGGGTCCCGAGGGGTTGGCGAGCAGTACTTC	CASSPTGSRGVGEQYF
TRBV11-3	-	-	TRBJ2-7	TGTGCCAGCAGCCTTGCGGTCTACGAGCAGTACTTC	CASSLAVYEQYF
TRBV7-2	TRBD1	-	TRBJ1-6	TGTGCCAGCAGCCCCGCCGGGGGACAGGTTAATTCACCCCTCCACTTT	CASSPAGGQVNSPLHF
TRBV6-4	TRBD1	-	TRBJ1-3	TGTGCCAGCAGGGGACAGGGGACTGGCAACACCATATATTTT	CASRGQGTGNTIYF
TRBV6-2/TRBV6-3	TRBD1	-	TRBJ2-7	TGTGCCAGCAGTTACTCGACAGGGCCCTACGAGCAGTACTTC	CASSYSTGPYEQYF
TRBV25-1	-	-	TRBJ1-1	TGTGCCAGCAGTGAAGTTGGGAGATTGAACACTGAAGCTTTCTTT	CASSEVGRLNTEAFF
TRBV7-9	TRBD1	-	TRBJ1-2	TGTGCCAGCAGCTTAGGCAGGGGGAATGGCTACACCTTC	CASSLGRGNGYTF
TRBV14	-	once	TRBJ1-2	TGTGCCAGCAGCCAAGCCGTCTATGGCTACACCTTC	CASSQAVYGYTF
TRBV5-6	TRBD1	-	TRBJ1-2	TGTGCCAGCAGCCCACTGGGGGACAGGAACTATGGCTACACCTTC	CASSPLGDRNYGYTF
TRBV7-2	-	-	TRBJ1-4	TGTGCCAGCAGCTTAGCGCCAAATCCAACTAATGAAAAACTGTTTTTT	CASSLAPNPTNEKLFF
TRBV5-1	TRBD1	-	TRBJ1-5	TGCGCCAGCAGCCTGGGACAGGGGGATAGCAATCAGCCCCAGCATTTT	CASSLGQGDSNQPQHF
TRBV28	TRBD1	-	TRBJ1-5	TGTGCCAGTCAACAGGGGAATAGCAATCAGCCCCAGCATTTT	CASQQGNSNQPQHF
TRBV18	-	once	TRBJ1-3	TGTGCCAGCTCACCATATCGTTCTTCGAGTAACGGACCGCGGCCTGGAAACACCATATATTTT	CASSPYRSSSNGPRPGNTIYF
TRBV6-5	TRBD1	-	TRBJ1-6	TGTGCCAGCAGGGACAGGGAGGCGGGACCCCTCCACTTT	CASRDREAGPLHF
TRBV6-2/TRBV6-3	-	-	TRBJ2-5	TGTGCCAGCAGTTACGCTGCCGAGACCCAGTACTTC	CASSYAAETQYF
TRBV27	TRBD2	-	TRBJ2-7	TGTGCCAGCAGTTCGAGCGGGGGGAAAGTCGGCGAGCAGTACTTC	CASSSSGGKVGEQYF
TRBV7-9	-	-	TRBJ2-3	TGTGCCAGCAGCTTAGGGGGCAGGGGAACAGATACGCAGTATTTT	CASSLGGRGTDTQYF
TRBV6-5	-	few	TRBJ2-5	TGTGCCAGCAGTCCCTTGGTCGCGGTAGGCCAGTACTTC	CASSPLVAVGQYF
TRBV5-1	-	once	TRBJ2-7	TGCGCCAGCAGCTTGGACTCCCAAACGGTCGAGCAGTACTTC	CASSLDSQTVEQYF
TRBV5-6	-	-	TRBJ2-2	TGTGCCAGCAGCTTCCCCTCAAATAGCGGGGAGCTGTTTTTT	CASSFPSNSGELFF
TRBV28	TRBD1	-	TRBJ1-2	TGTGCCAGCAGTCCAGGGGACAGCGACTATGGCTACACCTTC	CASSPGDSDYGYTF
TRBV29-1	-	-	TRBJ2-3	TGCAGCGTTGGGGGATGGATTTCTTTTAGCACAGATACGCAGTATTTT	CSVGGWISFSTDTQYF
TRBV4-1	TRBD1	-	TRBJ2-3	TGCGCCAGCAGCCAAGGACAGGGGGCCACAGATACGCAGTATTTT	CASSQGQGATDTQYF
TRBV12-3/TRBV12-4	-	-	TRBJ1-1	TGTGCCAGCAGTTTAGCCAGGAACGAAGCTTTCTTT	CASSLARNEAFF
TRBV2	-	-	TRBJ1-6	TGTGCCAGCAGGGGGACCTGGGGGGGCCCTAATTCACCCCTCCACTTT	CASRGTWGGPNSPLHF
TRBV3-1/TRBV3-2	-	-	TRBJ2-3	TGTGCCAGCAGCCAAGTCGACACCACGAGGAATACGCAGTATTTT	CASSQVDTTRNTQYF
TRBV7-9	-	-	TRBJ2-1	TGTGCCAGCAGCACCAGGGGACTGGCTGAGCAGTTCTTC	CASSTRGLAEQFF
TRBV24-1	-	-	TRBJ1-5	TGTGCCACCAGTGAAACGAAAGGACGGTATAGCAATCAGCCCCAGCATTTT	CATSETKGRYSNQPQHF
TRBV14	-	few	TRBJ1-1	TGTGCCAGCAGCCCGAATATCCTCCGGGACCTGACGGGCACTGAAGCTTTCTTT	CASSPNILRDLTGTEAFF
TRBV2	-	-	TRBJ1-4	TGTGCCAGCAGTGAATTGGGGACCCAGGATGAAAAACTGTTTTTT	CASSELGTQDEKLFF
TRBV19	TRBD2	-	TRBJ2-1	TGTGCCAGTAGTTCGGTAGCGGGAGGCTCCTACAATGAGCAGTTCTTC	CASSSVAGGSYNEQFF
TRBV7-9	-	-	TRBJ2-1	TGTGCCAGCAGCTTAAATGTCGTGCTAGGCCGATCCACAACGGATGAGCAGTTCTTC	CASSLNVVLGRSTTDEQFF